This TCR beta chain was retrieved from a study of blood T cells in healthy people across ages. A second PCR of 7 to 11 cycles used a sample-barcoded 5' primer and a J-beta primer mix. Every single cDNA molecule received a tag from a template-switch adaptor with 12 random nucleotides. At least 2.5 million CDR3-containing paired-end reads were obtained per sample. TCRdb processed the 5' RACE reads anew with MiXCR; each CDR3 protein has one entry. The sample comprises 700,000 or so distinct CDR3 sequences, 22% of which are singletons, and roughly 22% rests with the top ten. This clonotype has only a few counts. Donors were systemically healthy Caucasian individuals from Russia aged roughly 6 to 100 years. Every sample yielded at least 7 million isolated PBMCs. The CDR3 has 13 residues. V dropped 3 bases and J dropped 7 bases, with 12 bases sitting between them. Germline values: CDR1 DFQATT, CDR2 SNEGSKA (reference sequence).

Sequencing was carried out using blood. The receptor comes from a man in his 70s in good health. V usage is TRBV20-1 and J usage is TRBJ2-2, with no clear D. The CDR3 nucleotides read TGCAGTGCTAGTCAGCTAGTGGGCGGGGAGCTGTTTTTT. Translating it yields CSASQLVGGELFF.